This is a list of T cell receptor beta chains from one sample in a study of cytomegalovirus exposure and HLA in healthy donors. Sequencing used immunoSEQ multiplex PCR; TCRdb keeps in-frame clones, though not all of them. The sample lists tens of thousands of clones, around 73% seen once, with approximately 3.5% in the top ten. Sequences were obtained from PBMCs. The source is a woman in her 30s in good health and CMV-seronegative. Both conserved end residues are part of each CDR3. D genes are given only for firm matches. The size entry is marked missing in some rows and otherwise reads once, few, many or a size class.

V: TRBV5-6
J: TRBJ1-4
size: .
D: .
CDR3: CASSSLLLSEATNEKLFF
DNA: TGTGCCAGCAGCTCCCTCTTATTGTCCGAGGCAACTAATGAAAAACTGTTTTTT

V: TRBV29-1
J: TRBJ1-5
size: .
D: TRBD1
CDR3: CSVRGTGWDQPQHF
DNA: TGCAGCGTGCGCGGGACAGGATGGGATCAGCCCCAGCATTTT

V: TRBV18
J: TRBJ2-7
size: once
D: .
CDR3: CASSPSRGGYEQYF
DNA: TGTGCCAGCTCACCTTCTAGGGGCGGCTACGAGCAGTACTTC

V: TRBV7-9
J: TRBJ1-5
size: .
D: TRBD1
CDR3: CASSSGTESQPQHF
DNA: TGTGCCAGCAGCTCCGGGACAGAGAGTCAGCCCCAGCATTTT

V: TRBV6-1
J: TRBJ2-2
size: .
D: .
CDR3: CASREHSGAGELFF
DNA: TGTGCCAGCAGAGAACATTCGGGGGCCGGGGAGCTGTTTTTT

V: TRBV7-3
J: TRBJ2-5
size: few
D: .
CDR3: CASSLLAVKETQYF
DNA: TGTGCCAGCAGCTTATTGGCGGTAAAAGAGACCCAGTACTTC

V: TRBV6-1
J: TRBJ1-2
size: .
D: .
CDR3: CASSEGGVSGYTF
DNA: TGTGCCAGCAGTGAAGGCGGGGTGAGTGGCTACACCTTC

V: TRBV7-2
J: TRBJ2-4
size: .
D: .
CDR3: CASSLVSGDIQYF
DNA: TGTGCCAGCAGCTTAGTTTCGGGGGACATTCAGTACTTC

V: TRBV10-2
J: TRBJ2-2
size: .
D: TRBD2
CDR3: CASSTSGVPTGELFF
DNA: TGCGCCAGCAGTACTAGCGGGGTCCCCACCGGGGAGCTGTTTTTT

V: TRBV6-5
J: TRBJ1-5
size: .
D: .
CDR3: CASSSRGNQPQHF
DNA: TGTGCCAGCAGTTCCAGGGGCAATCAGCCCCAGCATTTT

V: TRBV2
J: TRBJ1-5
size: .
D: .
CDR3: CASSAGRTGPQPQHF
DNA: TGTGCCAGCAGTGCTGGTCGAACAGGGCCTCAGCCCCAGCATTTT

V: TRBV7-9
J: TRBJ1-2
size: .
D: TRBD1
CDR3: CASSHGQGEEYGYTF
DNA: TGTGCCAGCAGCCATGGACAGGGGGAAGAGTATGGCTACACCTTC

V: TRBV20-1
J: TRBJ2-7
size: .
D: .
CDR3: CSASVRDEQYF
DNA: TGCAGTGCTAGCGTCCGCGACGAGCAGTACTTC

V: TRBV5-1
J: TRBJ1-1
size: .
D: TRBD1
CDR3: CASSSGRDRMNTEAFF
DNA: TGCGCCAGCAGCTCTGGGCGGGACAGGATGAACACTGAAGCTTTCTTT

V: TRBV29-1
J: TRBJ1-1
size: .
D: TRBD1
CDR3: CSVVYRGREYLEAFF
DNA: TGCAGCGTTGTATACAGGGGGCGGGAATATTTGGAAGCTTTCTTT

V: TRBV28
J: TRBJ2-5
size: .
D: TRBD2
CDR3: CASSGTSGSVTLETQYF
DNA: TGTGCCAGCAGCGGGACTAGCGGGAGTGTTACGCTTGAGACCCAGTACTTC

V: TRBV5-8
J: TRBJ2-1
size: .
D: .
CDR3: CASSLGRDNGEQFF
DNA: TGTGCCAGCAGCTTGGGGCGGGATAATGGTGAGCAGTTCTTC

V: TRBV29-1
J: TRBJ2-1
size: .
D: .
CDR3: CSVLGGSYNEQFF
DNA: TGCAGCGTCCTAGGGGGCTCCTACAATGAGCAGTTCTTC

V: TRBV29-1
J: TRBJ1-3
size: once
D: .
CDR3: CSAFSGNTIYF
DNA: TGCAGCGCCTTCTCTGGAAACACCATATATTTT

V: TRBV18
J: TRBJ1-3
size: .
D: TRBD1
CDR3: CASSSTGEYGNTIYF
DNA: TGTGCCAGCTCCTCGACAGGGGAATATGGAAACACCATATATTTT

V: TRBV18
J: TRBJ1-2
size: few
D: .
CDR3: CASSAITHYGYTF
DNA: TGTGCCAGCTCAGCCATAACACACTATGGCTACACCTTC

V: TRBV6-4
J: TRBJ2-1
size: few
D: TRBD2
CDR3: CASSEQGLAPPGEQFF
DNA: TGTGCCAGCAGTGAACAGGGACTAGCGCCTCCGGGTGAGCAGTTCTTC

V: TRBV6-4
J: TRBJ2-1
size: .
D: TRBD2
CDR3: CASSAGTSGYNEQFF
DNA: TGTGCCAGCAGCGCCGGGACTAGCGGCTACAATGAGCAGTTCTTC

V: TRBV11-3
J: TRBJ2-5
size: .
D: .
CDR3: CASSLGAQETQYF
DNA: TGTGCCAGCAGCTTAGGGGCGCAAGAGACCCAGTACTTC

V: TRBV11-3
J: TRBJ2-2
size: .
D: TRBD2
CDR3: CASSPRGGGPNTGELFF
DNA: TGTGCCAGCAGCCCGCGAGGCGGGGGTCCGAACACCGGGGAGCTGTTTTTT

V: TRBV7-2
J: TRBJ1-2
size: once
D: .
CDR3: CASSSRGYGYTF
DNA: TGTGCCAGCAGCTCTAGAGGGTATGGCTACACCTTC

V: TRBV25-1
J: TRBJ2-7
size: medium-sized
D: .
CDR3: CASNQGVDEQYF
DNA: TGTGCCAGCAACCAGGGTGTGGACGAGCAGTACTTC

V: TRBV2
J: TRBJ1-1
size: .
D: .
CDR3: CASRWTENTEAFF
DNA: TGTGCCAGCAGATGGACAGAGAACACTGAAGCTTTCTTT

V: TRBV18
J: TRBJ1-2
size: .
D: .
CDR3: CASSPPQGRGYTF
DNA: TGTGCCAGCTCACCTCCGCAGGGGCGCGGCTACACCTTC

V: TRBV30
J: TRBJ1-5
size: .
D: .
CDR3: CAWSVGRSNQPQHF
DNA: TGTGCCTGGAGTGTTGGGCGAAGCAATCAGCCCCAGCATTTT

V: TRBV7-8
J: TRBJ1-1
size: .
D: .
CDR3: CASSLGPRPEAFF
DNA: TGTGCCAGCAGCTTAGGCCCTAGACCCGAAGCTTTCTTT

V: TRBV11-2
J: TRBJ1-2
size: few
D: .
CDR3: CASSLDPTYYGYTF
DNA: TGTGCCAGCAGCTTAGACCCTACGTACTATGGCTACACCTTC

V: TRBV5-4
J: TRBJ2-1
size: .
D: .
CDR3: CASSWRNEQFF
DNA: TGTGCCAGCAGCTGGAGGAATGAGCAGTTCTTC

V: TRBV6-1
J: TRBJ2-7
size: .
D: TRBD1
CDR3: CASSTGTGNSYEQYF
DNA: TGTGCCAGCAGTACCGGGACAGGTAACTCCTACGAGCAGTACTTC

V: TRBV29-1
J: TRBJ2-7
size: .
D: .
CDR3: CSGDNGGEQYF
DNA: TGCAGCGGGGATAACGGGGGCGAGCAGTACTTC

V: TRBV30
J: TRBJ2-7
size: .
D: .
CDR3: CAWSRSYEQYF
DNA: TGTGCCTGGAGTCGCAGCTACGAGCAGTACTTC

V: TRBV7-2
J: TRBJ1-1
size: .
D: .
CDR3: CASRPTGSPEAFF
DNA: TGTGCCAGCAGACCCACCGGGAGTCCTGAAGCTTTCTTT

V: TRBV2
J: TRBJ1-4
size: .
D: .
CDR3: CASNRGRLEEKLFF
DNA: TGTGCCAGCAACCGGGGAAGATTGGAAGAAAAACTGTTTTTT

V: TRBV30
J: TRBJ1-1
size: .
D: .
CDR3: CAWTTDEAFF
DNA: TGTGCCTGGACGACAGATGAAGCTTTCTTT

V: TRBV7-2
J: TRBJ2-1
size: .
D: .
CDR3: CASSLAMAPGQFF
DNA: TGTGCCAGCAGCTTAGCGATGGCCCCAGGGCAGTTCTTC

V: TRBV5-8
J: TRBJ1-5
size: .
D: TRBD1
CDR3: CASSWDRGSNQPQHF
DNA: TGTGCCAGCAGCTGGGACAGGGGTTCGAATCAGCCCCAGCATTTT

V: TRBV6-5
J: TRBJ2-7
size: few
D: .
CDR3: CASGSGLPRLYEQYF
DNA: TGTGCCAGCGGATCAGGGCTCCCGCGACTCTACGAGCAGTACTTC

V: TRBV6-6
J: TRBJ1-2
size: .
D: .
CDR3: CASSYSGRGNYGYTF
DNA: TGTGCCAGCAGTTACTCGGGTAGGGGGAACTATGGCTACACCTTC

V: TRBV28
J: TRBJ1-1
size: .
D: .
CDR3: CASSLDSTEAFF
DNA: TGTGCCAGCAGCCTGGACAGCACTGAAGCTTTCTTT

V: TRBV7-2
J: TRBJ1-5
size: .
D: .
CDR3: CASSLRAGPQHF
DNA: TGTGCCAGCAGCTTACGGGCGGGGCCCCAGCATTTT

V: TRBV6-1
J: TRBJ1-4
size: .
D: .
CDR3: CASSGQAENEKLFF
DNA: TGTGCCAGCAGTGGACAGGCGGAAAATGAAAAACTGTTTTTT

V: TRBV18
J: TRBJ1-1
size: once
D: .
CDR3: CASSPNGRRTEAFF
DNA: TGTGCCAGCTCACCGAATGGGAGACGAACTGAAGCTTTCTTT

V: TRBV25-1
J: TRBJ2-5
size: .
D: TRBD1
CDR3: CASSVQGLETQYF
DNA: TGTGCCAGCAGTGTACAGGGGCTCGAGACCCAGTACTTC

V: TRBV6-4
J: TRBJ2-1
size: few
D: TRBD1
CDR3: CASSDTPDRAGEQFF
DNA: TGTGCCAGCAGTGACACACCGGACAGGGCTGGTGAGCAGTTCTTC

V: TRBV7-9
J: TRBJ1-1
size: few
D: .
CDR3: CASSHGGGSVNTEAFF
DNA: TGTGCCAGCAGCCATGGCGGGGGAAGCGTGAACACTGAAGCTTTCTTT

V: TRBV2
J: TRBJ2-1
size: .
D: .
CDR3: CASSGLEQFF
DNA: TGTGCCAGCTCTGGACTTGAGCAGTTCTTC

V: TRBV14
J: TRBJ2-5
size: .
D: TRBD2
CDR3: CASSQGLAGGGYQETQYF
DNA: TGTGCCAGCAGCCAAGGACTAGCGGGGGGCGGGTACCAAGAGACCCAGTACTTC

V: TRBV30
J: TRBJ2-2
size: .
D: TRBD1
CDR3: CAWRGTGNTGELFF
DNA: TGTGCCTGGAGAGGGACAGGGAACACCGGGGAGCTGTTTTTT

V: TRBV28
J: TRBJ1-5
size: few
D: .
CDR3: CASSPLIQPQHF
DNA: TGTGCCAGCAGTCCACTCATCCAGCCCCAGCATTTT

V: TRBV5-1
J: TRBJ1-1
size: .
D: .
CDR3: CASSRTGIDSTEAFF
DNA: TGCGCCAGCAGCCGAACAGGGATTGATAGCACTGAAGCTTTCTTT

V: TRBV19
J: TRBJ2-7
size: .
D: TRBD1
CDR3: CASSIGGTGGYEQYF
DNA: TGTGCCAGTAGTATAGGCGGGACAGGGGGCTACGAGCAGTACTTC

V: TRBV6-4
J: TRBJ1-4
size: .
D: TRBD1
CDR3: CASSGGTGEDEKLFF
DNA: TGTGCCAGCAGTGGTGGGACAGGTGAAGATGAAAAACTGTTTTTT

V: TRBV20-1
J: TRBJ2-1
size: .
D: .
CDR3: CSGGSIKQFF
DNA: TGCAGTGGAGGGAGCATAAAGCAGTTCTTC

V: TRBV30
J: TRBJ2-7
size: .
D: TRBD2
CDR3: CAWRLAGVFEQYF
DNA: TGTGCCTGGAGGCTAGCGGGAGTTTTCGAGCAGTACTTC